The 20 T cell receptor beta chains below all came from one sample that was sequenced in a study of spatial heterogeneity in lung cancer. Time point here: sample taken at primary tumor resection. Whole RNA was taken from tumor, nontumor lung or frozen PBMC; it was then sequenced unsorted. TCRdb passed the 5' RACE reads through MiXCR, listing each CDR3 protein once. The sample has 11,000 or so distinct CDR3 sequences; 3% to 4.5% are singletons. This sample comprised normal lung tissue next to the tumor, obtained at surgery. The receptor source for this set is a male donor with early-stage non-small cell lung cancer.

This clonotype was counted ten times or more. The rearrangement joins TRBV12-3 or TRBV12-4 to TRBJ2-3; tentatively, D is TRBD2 (5 bases). The V gene lost 0 bases and the J gene lost 2 bases, with 12 bases spanning the gap. The CDR3 is 16 amino acids. The CDR3 DNA follows: TGTGCCAGCAGTTTAGCTTCATGGGGAGACACAGATACGCAGTATTTT. Protein sequence: CASSLASWGDTDTQYF.

This clonotype was observed many times. This chain uses TRBV12-3 or TRBV12-4 with TRBJ2-5; TRBD2 matches at 7 bases. V lost 2 bases and J lost 6; bases outside the gene matches: 6. The CDR3 contains 14 residues. The CDR3 spells CASSLNLAGKTQYF. CDR3 bases: TGTGCCAGCAGTTTAAACTTAGCGGGCAAGACCCAGTACTTC.

In this sample, this clonotype turned up many times. The genes are TRBV7-2 and TRBJ2-3, with D possibly being TRBD1 (5 bases). This CDR3 contains 13 residues. The V and J ends lost 6 bases and 4 bases respectively, with 11 bases between them. The V gene's germline CDR1 is SGHTA and CDR2 FQGNSA. This CDR3 is CASRQPTADTQYF. CDR3 nucleotide sequence: TGTGCCAGCAGACAACCGACAGCAGATACGCAGTATTTT.

The table lists this clonotype with many counts. The chain employs TRBV7-2 and TRBJ2-7; D not certain. The CDR3 has 14 residues. Germline CDR1 is SGHTA and CDR2 is FQGNSA. Trimming removed 2 bases from V and 7 bases from J, with 15 bases in between. The CDR3 loop is CASSLSREQGEQYF. CDR3 nucleotides: TGTGCCAGCAGCTTATCCCGTGAGCAAGGAGAGCAGTACTTC.

By share, this clonotype ranks as medium-sized. The V gene is TRBV20-1, the J gene TRBJ1-6; 10 bases match TRBD1. This CDR3 is 17 amino acids long. Looked up from germline, CDR1 is DFQATT and CDR2 is SNEGSKA (reference sequence). With V trimmed by 0 bases and J by 10 bases, 12 bases remained unmatched. The CDR3 spells CSARESLGDRGRSPLHF. The CDR3 coding sequence is TGCAGTGCTAGAGAGAGCCTCGGGGACAGGGGAAGGTCACCCCTCCACTTT.

The chain couples TRBV20-1 to TRBJ1-2; D might be TRBD1 (5 bases). This CDR3 region has 14 residues. Between the trimmed V and J ends, which lost 5 bases and 8 bases, there was a span of 21 bases. Germline CDR1 reads DFQATT; CDR2 reads SNEGSKA (reference sequence). The DNA of the CDR3 is TGCAGTGCTGCGCGGGGCAGGGTAGCGGGAGGCTACACCTTC. Translating it yields CSAARGRVAGGYTF.

There are many counts of this clonotype. The chain couples TRBV5-1 to TRBJ2-3; D ambiguous. The germline CDR1 and CDR2 sequences are SGHRS and YFSETQ. Trimming took off 4 bases at V and 2 bases at J, with 2 bases between the two ends. The CDR3 is made up of 11 amino acids. The CDR3: CASSNTDTQYF. CDR3 bases: TGCGCCAGCAGCAACACAGATACGCAGTATTTT.

There are many counts of this clonotype. The chain employs TRBV3-1 and TRBJ1-1, with D unresolved. The CDR3 spans 12 residues. Per the germline V gene, CDR1 is LGHDT and CDR2 is YNNKEL (reference sequence). V shed 8 bases and J shed 2 bases, with 9 bases lying between them. The CDR3 nucleotides read TGTGCCAGCCGCCGCAGAAACACTGAAGCTTTCTTT. Protein sequence: CASRRRNTEAFF.

By share, this clonotype counts as medium-sized. V usage is TRBV4-3 and J usage is TRBJ2-2; 12 bases fit TRBD2. V gave up 4 bases and J gave up 6 bases; unmatched junction bases: 3. The CDR3 consists of 15 residues. Per germline, CDR1 LGHNA and CDR2 YSLEER. Written as DNA, the CDR3 is TGCGCCAGCAGCCTACTAGCGGGAGGTTCCGGGGAGCTGTTTTTT. Residues: CASSLLAGGSGELFF.

Many counts were recorded for this clonotype. CDR3 sequence: CSVRQGGTDTQYF. The CDR3 DNA reads as TGCAGCGTACGACAGGGGGGCACAGATACGCAGTATTTT. The chain has TRBV29-1 and TRBJ2-3, with TRBD1 matching 9 bases. Trimming took 6 bases from V and 1 from J; bases not matched to a gene: 2. Germline V CDR1 and CDR2: SQVTM, ANQGSEA. This CDR3 spans 13 amino acids.

This clonotype occurred many times. This chain uses TRBV5-1 with TRBJ1-1; tentatively, D is TRBD1 (6 bases). The CDR3 has 15 residues. Germline CDR1 is SGHRS and CDR2 is YFSETQ. Between the trimmed V and J ends, which lost 0 bases and 5 bases, there was a span of 14 bases. The CDR3 DNA is TGCGCCAGCAGCTTGGAATGGGAAACAGGGACTGAAGCTTTCTTT. Protein sequence: CASSLEWETGTEAFF.

This clonotype is medium-sized. This chain joins TRBV12-3 or TRBV12-4 and TRBJ2-2; TRBD1 matches 9 bases. V gave up 5 bases and J gave up 1 base; unmatched junction bases: 8. The CDR3 covers 17 residues. This CDR3 reads CASSLWTGAQNTGELFF. CDR3 bases: TGTGCCAGCAGTCTCTGGACAGGGGCTCAGAACACCGGGGAGCTGTTTTTT.

This clonotype was seen ten or more times. V gene TRBV9 combines with J gene TRBJ1-6; no definite D call. V lost 0 bases and J 9 bases, leaving 7 bases between the germline ends. This CDR3 is 13 amino acids long. The germline gives CDR1 SGDLS, CDR2 YYNGEE. The CDR3 protein is CASSVDSSSPLHF. The CDR3 DNA follows: TGTGCCAGCAGCGTAGATAGTTCTTCACCCCTCCACTTT.

This clonotype was observed many times. This sequence joins TRBV6-5 and TRBJ2-3; 8 nucleotides match TRBD2. CDR1 and CDR2 from the germline V gene are MNHEY and SVGAGI. The CDR3 totals 16 residues. V lost 5 bases, J lost 0 bases, and 7 bases stayed unmatched. In nucleotides, the CDR3 is TGTGCCAGCAGTGACCGAGCGGGAGTAAGCACAGATACGCAGTATTTT. Translated, it gives CASSDRAGVSTDTQYF.

The sample holds many counts of this clonotype. CDR3 loop: CASRPTGDNTDTQYF. CDR3 DNA sequence: TGCGCCAGCAGACCGACAGGGGACAATACAGATACGCAGTATTTT. This chain links TRBV5-1 with TRBJ2-3; 8 bases align to TRBD1. Germline V lookup: CDR1 SGHRS, CDR2 YFSETQ. The J segment lost 3 bases and the V segment lost 5 bases, leaving 8 bases of the junction unmatched. CDR3 length: 15 amino acids.

The table lists this clonotype with many counts. The chain couples TRBV6-1 to TRBJ1-2; no clear D gene. V lost 6 bases and J 2 bases, leaving 13 bases between the germline ends. The CDR3 length is 14 residues. From germline, CDR1 is MNHNS and CDR2 SASEGT. The CDR3 sequence: CASRQEDSNYGYTF. CDR3 nucleotide sequence: TGTGCCAGCAGGCAGGAAGACTCCAACTATGGCTACACCTTC.

This clonotype occurred many times. V and J are TRBV12-5 and TRBJ2-3; 7 positions match TRBD2. The V segment lost 2 bases and the J segment 9 bases; nucleotides outside the gene matches: 17. CDR1 and CDR2 (germline): LGHNT, FRNRAP. The CDR3 is 17 amino acids. DNA for the CDR3: TGTGCTAGTGGTTTGTCACCCAGCGGGACTACCCCAGGGACGCAGTATTTT. It is translated as CASGLSPSGTTPGTQYF.

This clonotype was counted only a few times. This chain connects TRBV6-2 or TRBV6-3 to TRBJ2-5; 7 bases are a match to TRBD1. Germline loops: CDR1 MNHEY, CDR2 SVGEGT. With 7 bases clipped from V and 1 base from J, the junction kept 9 bases outside the gene matches. This CDR3 region has 15 residues. CDR3 coding DNA: TGTGCCAGCAAGGTGACAGGGAAAGCCCAAGAGACCCAGTACTTC. Encoded protein: CASKVTGKAQETQYF.

This clonotype appeared many times. The V and J genes are TRBV7-2 and TRBJ1-1; D is perhaps TRBD1 (5 bases). Germline V lookup: CDR1 SGHTA, CDR2 FQGNSA. CDR3 length: 15 residues. V was clipped by 1 base and J by 6 bases, with 15 bases between them. The CDR3 region is CASSLGAGMSPEAFF. Written as DNA, the CDR3 is TGTGCCAGCAGCTTAGGGGCAGGGATGTCCCCTGAAGCTTTCTTT.

In this sample, this clonotype is medium-sized. J is TRBJ2-2 and V is TRBV29-1, with 8 bases that match TRBD2. The germline V gene has CDR1 SQVTM and CDR2 ANQGSEA. With V trimmed by 7 bases and J by 7 bases, 5 bases remained unmatched. The CDR3 is 12 amino acids. This CDR3 reads CSGGLAGGELFF. CDR3 nucleotides: TGCAGCGGAGGGCTAGCGGGCGGGGAGCTGTTTTTT.